The present entry profiles one T cell receptor (beta chain) with its context. Its antigen remains unknown. CDR1 SGDLS and CDR2 YYNGEE come from the germline V gene. This CDR3 is built from 13 residues. V gave up 4 bases and J gave up 6 bases, with 13 bases separating them. Going into DNA extraction, samples held about 0.95-10 million cryopreserved PBMC. Running of the v3.0 immunoSEQ assay took place at survey level. TCRdb's table, derived via immunoSEQ multiplex PCR, lists solely in-frame clones and lacks some. The table records about 30,000 clones, about 95% of them present only once. These data are taken from a study of long-term antiretroviral therapy in people with HIV. Regarding the study as a whole: Repertoire dominance by clones expanded before ART was seen at all time points. On ART adherence, viral resistance or therapy changes, no data were available.

Sample: unsorted PBMCs, taken 5.3 years after starting antiretroviral therapy. This TCR was sampled from a man younger than 40 with HIV. The chain recombines TRBV9 with TRBJ2-5; no definite D call. The CDR3 region is CASSSWPSQTQYF. The CDR3 nucleotides read TGTGCCAGCAGCTCCTGGCCCTCTCAGACCCAGTACTTC.